Listed below are T cell receptor beta chains from one sample, sequenced in a study of blood T cells in healthy people across ages. In TCRdb, the 5' RACE reads were re-called with MiXCR into one record per CDR3 protein. The data contain some 1.5 million distinct CDR3 sequences, approximately 30% of them singletons. Sequencing input: blood. Source of these receptors: a woman aged 25-40 years in good health. The CDR3 runs from the conserved cysteine through the conserved F or W. The D gene is left open where the match is weak. Only part of the rows carry a size: once, few, many, or a class if the clone is expanded.

J gene: TRBJ2-3; V gene: TRBV20-1; clone size: few; D gene: NA; CDR3 protein: CSARRGPLTDTQYF; CDR3 DNA: TGCAGTGCTAGAAGGGGACCGCTCACAGATACGCAGTATTTT
J gene: TRBJ2-3; V gene: TRBV6-2/TRBV6-3; clone size: NA; D gene: TRBD2; CDR3 protein: CASSQRAGLRPDTQYF; CDR3 DNA: TGTGCCAGCAGTCAACGAGCGGGACTGCGACCGGATACGCAGTATTTT
J gene: TRBJ2-1; V gene: TRBV4-3; clone size: NA; D gene: TRBD1; CDR3 protein: CASSQGEGTGRVGLSLNEQFF; CDR3 DNA: TGCGCCAGCAGCCAAGGGGAGGGGACAGGGCGAGTGGGACTATCACTCAATGAGCAGTTCTTC
J gene: TRBJ2-3; V gene: TRBV6-1; clone size: NA; D gene: TRBD2; CDR3 protein: CASRPTSGGIISDTQYF; CDR3 DNA: TGTGCCAGCAGACCGACTAGCGGGGGGATCATATCGGATACGCAGTATTTT
J gene: TRBJ2-3; V gene: TRBV3-1; clone size: few; D gene: NA; CDR3 protein: CASSQRQDLTDTQYF; CDR3 DNA: TGTGCCAGCAGCCAGCGACAGGACCTCACAGATACGCAGTATTTT
J gene: TRBJ2-7; V gene: TRBV12-5; clone size: many; D gene: TRBD2; CDR3 protein: CASGDYSGSGYEQYF; CDR3 DNA: TGTGCTAGTGGGGACTATAGCGGGAGCGGGTACGAGCAGTACTTC
J gene: TRBJ1-5; V gene: TRBV7-2; clone size: NA; D gene: NA; CDR3 protein: CASSLVGAGATYSNQPQHF; CDR3 DNA: TGTGCCAGCAGCTTAGTGGGCGCAGGGGCTACTTATAGCAATCAGCCCCAGCATTTT
J gene: TRBJ1-2; V gene: TRBV4-1; clone size: few; D gene: NA; CDR3 protein: CASSQDRATVYGYTF; CDR3 DNA: TGCGCCAGCAGCCAAGATCGGGCGACTGTCTATGGCTACACCTTC
J gene: TRBJ2-3; V gene: TRBV6-5; clone size: NA; D gene: NA; CDR3 protein: CASRKGDQLTDTQYF; CDR3 DNA: TGTGCCAGCCGGAAAGGGGACCAGCTCACAGATACGCAGTATTTT
J gene: TRBJ1-2; V gene: TRBV10-3; clone size: NA; D gene: TRBD1; CDR3 protein: CAISESGQRTNYGCTF; CDR3 DNA: TGTGCCATCAGTGAGTCGGGACAGAGGACTAACTATGGCTGCACCTTC
J gene: TRBJ1-5; V gene: TRBV30; clone size: NA; D gene: NA; CDR3 protein: CAWKQRSANQPQHF; CDR3 DNA: TGTGCCTGGAAACAGAGGTCAGCGAATCAGCCCCAGCATTTT
J gene: TRBJ1-1; V gene: TRBV7-3; clone size: many; D gene: NA; CDR3 protein: CASTSDPMNTEAFF; CDR3 DNA: TGTGCCAGCACCTCGGACCCCATGAACACTGAAGCTTTCTTT
J gene: TRBJ2-5; V gene: TRBV7-2; clone size: NA; D gene: TRBD2; CDR3 protein: CATLPGLAGGKETQYF; CDR3 DNA: TGTGCCACCCTGCCGGGACTAGCGGGAGGGAAGGAGACCCAGTACTTC
J gene: TRBJ2-1; V gene: TRBV29-1; clone size: NA; D gene: TRBD2; CDR3 protein: CSVYVSGTKTYNEQFF; CDR3 DNA: TGCAGCGTTTATGTTAGCGGGACTAAGACCTACAATGAGCAGTTCTTC
J gene: TRBJ2-5; V gene: TRBV30; clone size: few; D gene: TRBD1; CDR3 protein: CASTGQDQETQYF; CDR3 DNA: TGTGCCTCGACGGGACAGGACCAAGAGACCCAGTACTTC
J gene: TRBJ2-3; V gene: TRBV7-2; clone size: few; D gene: NA; CDR3 protein: CASSLAGLNTDTQYF; CDR3 DNA: TGTGCCAGCAGCTTAGCGGGACTGAACACAGATACGCAGTATTTT